This T cell receptor beta chain was sequenced for a study of cytomegalovirus exposure and HLA in healthy donors. TCRdb keeps only in-frame clones here, not all; method: immunoSEQ multiplex PCR. The sample holds about 120,000 clones, 89% seen once. Sequencing input: PBMCs. The clonotype comes from a woman between 18 and 29 years old in good health and CMV-seronegative.

The CDR3 loop reads CASSGGAKNIQYF. CDR3 DNA: TGTGCCAGCAGTGGGGGGGCCAAAAACATTCAGTACTTC. The chain joins TRBV6-6 to TRBJ2-4; possible D gene TRBD2, 6 bases. This CDR3 spans 13 amino acids. Per the germline V gene, CDR1 is MNHNY and CDR2 is SVGAGI (reference sequence). Trimming removed 5 bases at V and 1 base at J, with 6 bases between.